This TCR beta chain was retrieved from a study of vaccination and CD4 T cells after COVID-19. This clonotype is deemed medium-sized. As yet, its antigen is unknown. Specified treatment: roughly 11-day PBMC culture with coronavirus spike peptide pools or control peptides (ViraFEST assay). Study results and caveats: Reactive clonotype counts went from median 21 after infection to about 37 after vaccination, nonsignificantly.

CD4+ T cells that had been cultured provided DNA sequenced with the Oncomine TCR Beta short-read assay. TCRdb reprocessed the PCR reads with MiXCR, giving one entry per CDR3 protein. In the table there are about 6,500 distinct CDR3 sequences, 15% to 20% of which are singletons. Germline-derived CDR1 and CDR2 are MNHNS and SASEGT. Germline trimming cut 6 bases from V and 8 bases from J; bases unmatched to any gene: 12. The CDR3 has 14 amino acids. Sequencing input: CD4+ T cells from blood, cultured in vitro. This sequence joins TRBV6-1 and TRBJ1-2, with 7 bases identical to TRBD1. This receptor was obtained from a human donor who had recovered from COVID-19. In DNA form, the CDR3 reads TGTGCCAGCAGGAGACAGGGATCCTCGGGCGGCTACACCTTC. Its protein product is CASRRQGSSGGYTF.